This record looks at one TCR beta chain sequence and its context. The record originates from a study of blood T cell repertoires in COVID-19. Study overall: Italy, Spain and the United States were the sources of the convalescent and acute COVID-19 samples.

As originally analysed: Amplification from reference gene primers served as the basis for estimated nucleated cell counts. The protocol was immunoSEQ multiplex PCR, while the TCRdb copy is restricted to in-frame clones and leaves out a portion. V and J calls and clone size follow that table, whereas D and trimming were derived from the DNA. The sample consists of 350,000 or so clones, roughly nine tenths of them appearing once. Seattle cases were enrolled at active infection and followed longitudinally. Trimming took off 4 bases at V and 4 bases at J, with 11 bases between the two ends. Germline V CDR1 and CDR2: MGHRA, YSYEKL. The CDR3 has 14 residues.

The material sequenced was peripheral blood. The origin of this receptor is a woman aged 55-70 years with COVID-19, enrolled during active disease. This sequence joins TRBV4-1 and TRBJ1-5; weak D call: TRBD1 (6 bases). CDR3 sequence: CASSRATGNQPQHF. For the CDR3, the DNA is TGCGCCAGCAGCCGAGCGACAGGAAATCAGCCCCAGCATTTT.